This T cell receptor (beta chain) was captured by sequencing in a study of CD4 T cell repertoires in COVID-19. No culture step preceded sequencing of the ex vivo isolated memory T cells. V lost 0 bases to trimming and J lost 1 base, with 15 bases between them. This CDR3 region has 16 residues. Germline CDR1 GTSNPN, CDR2 SVGIG (reference sequence). The table came from immunoSEQ multiplex PCR; TCRdb's copy has only in-frame clones and leaves some out. The sample has more than 65,000 clones, approximately 83% seen once. In its sample, this clone was seen a few times. The chain joins TRBV30 to TRBJ1-2; D call uncertain. This specimen consisted of CD4+ T cells from peripheral blood, obtained after recovery from COVID-19. The clonotype originates from a human donor who had COVID-19. CDR3 bases: TGTGCCTGGAGTGTACCTAGCCCGATCGGTAACTATGGCTACACCTTC. Translation: CAWSVPSPIGNYGYTF.